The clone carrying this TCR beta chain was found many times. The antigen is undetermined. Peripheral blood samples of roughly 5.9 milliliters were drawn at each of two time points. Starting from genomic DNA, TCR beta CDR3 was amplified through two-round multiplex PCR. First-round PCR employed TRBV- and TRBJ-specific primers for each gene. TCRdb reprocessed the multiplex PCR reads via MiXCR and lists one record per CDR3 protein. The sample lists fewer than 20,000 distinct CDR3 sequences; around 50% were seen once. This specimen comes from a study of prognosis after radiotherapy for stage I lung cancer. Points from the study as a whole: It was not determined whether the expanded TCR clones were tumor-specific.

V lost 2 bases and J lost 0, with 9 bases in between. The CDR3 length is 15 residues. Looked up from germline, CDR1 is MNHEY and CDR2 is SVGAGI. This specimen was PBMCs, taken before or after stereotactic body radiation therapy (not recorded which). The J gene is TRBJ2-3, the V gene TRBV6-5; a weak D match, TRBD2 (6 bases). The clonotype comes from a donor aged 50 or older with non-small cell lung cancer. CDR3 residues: CASSYDGTSTDTQYF. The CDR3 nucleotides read TGTGCCAGCAGTTACGATGGGACTAGCACAGATACGCAGTATTTT.